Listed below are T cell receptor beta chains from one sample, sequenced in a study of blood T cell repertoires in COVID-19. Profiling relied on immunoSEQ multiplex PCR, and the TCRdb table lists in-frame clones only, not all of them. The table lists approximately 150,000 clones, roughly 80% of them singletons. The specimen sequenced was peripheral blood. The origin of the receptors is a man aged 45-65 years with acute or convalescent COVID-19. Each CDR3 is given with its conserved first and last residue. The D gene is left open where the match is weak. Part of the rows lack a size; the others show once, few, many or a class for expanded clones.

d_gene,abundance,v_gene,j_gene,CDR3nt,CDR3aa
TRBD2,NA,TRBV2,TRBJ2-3,TGTGCCAGTCGACGGAGGACTAGCGGATCAACAGATACGCAGTATTTT,CASRRRTSGSTDTQYF
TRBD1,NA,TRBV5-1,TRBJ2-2,TGCGCCAGCAGCTTTGAGGGGGCTTCGGGCACCGGGGAGCTGTTTTTT,CASSFEGASGTGELFF
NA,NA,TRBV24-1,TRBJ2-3,TGTGCCACCAGTGATTCTCGGAGCTCCACAGATACGCAGTATTTT,CATSDSRSSTDTQYF
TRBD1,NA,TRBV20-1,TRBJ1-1,TGCAGTGCTAGTTGGCAGGGGGACGACACTGAAGCTTTCTTT,CSASWQGDDTEAFF
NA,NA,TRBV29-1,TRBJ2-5,TGCAGCGAAACTGGGACTTCGGGGGAGACCCAGTACTTC,CSETGTSGETQYF
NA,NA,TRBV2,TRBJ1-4,TGTGCCAGCAGTGATTTACAGACTAATGAAAAACTGTTTTTT,CASSDLQTNEKLFF
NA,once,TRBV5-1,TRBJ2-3,TGCGCCAGCAGCTTGGAAGGGCGGGACTCGGGGCAGTATTTT,CASSLEGRDSGQYF
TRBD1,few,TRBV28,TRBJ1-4,TGTGCCAGCAGTCAACCGGGACAGGGGGCAAAACTGTTTTTT,CASSQPGQGAKLFF
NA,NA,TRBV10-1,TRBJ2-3,TGCGCCAGCAGTGAGGCCGGGACACCTAGCACAGATACGCAGTATTTT,CASSEAGTPSTDTQYF
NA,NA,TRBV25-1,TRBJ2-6,TGTGCCAGCAGTCGACAGGGGGCCAACGTCCTGACTTTC,CASSRQGANVLTF
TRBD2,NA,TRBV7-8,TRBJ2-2,TGTGCCAGCAGCGTCTGGACTAGCGGGGGGACAGACACCGGGGAGCTGTTTTTT,CASSVWTSGGTDTGELFF
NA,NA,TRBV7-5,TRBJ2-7,TGTGTCAGAAGCTTAAATTTCTGGTTCGAGGACGAGCAGTACTTC,CVRSLNFWFEDEQYF
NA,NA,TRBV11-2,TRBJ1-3,TGTGCCACATCAGGGGTGGTTGGAAACACCATATATTTT,CATSGVVGNTIYF
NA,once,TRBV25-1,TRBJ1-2,TGTGCCAGCAGTGAACAGGCAACCTATGGCTACACCTTC,CASSEQATYGYTF
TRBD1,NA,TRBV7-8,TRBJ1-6,TGTGCCAGCAGAGGGCAGGGGGCGGGTTCACCCCTCCACTTT,CASRGQGAGSPLHF
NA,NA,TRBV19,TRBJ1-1,TGTGCCAGTAGTACTAGAATGAACACTGAAGCTTTCTTT,CASSTRMNTEAFF
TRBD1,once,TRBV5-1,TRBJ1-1,TGCGCCAGCAGCTTCGGGACAGGTAACACTGAAGCTTTCTTT,CASSFGTGNTEAFF
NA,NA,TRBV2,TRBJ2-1,TGTGCCAGCAGCCTATTCGATAACAATGAGCAGTTCTTC,CASSLFDNNEQFF
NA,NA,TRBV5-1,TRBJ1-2,TGCGCCAGCAGCAAGGGCGGGATCGACTATGGCTACACCTTC,CASSKGGIDYGYTF
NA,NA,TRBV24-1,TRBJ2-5,TGTGCCACCAGTGAAACATACGGGGACAAGCAAGAGACCCAGTACTTC,CATSETYGDKQETQYF
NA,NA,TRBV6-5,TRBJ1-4,TGTGCCAGCAGTTACTCAGGGGGAAGCAATGAAAAACTGTTTTTT,CASSYSGGSNEKLFF
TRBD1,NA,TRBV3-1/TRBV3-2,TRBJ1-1,TGTGCCAGCAGACCCGTGGGACAGGGAGACACTGAAGCTTTCTTT,CASRPVGQGDTEAFF
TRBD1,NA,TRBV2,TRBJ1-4,TGTGCCAGCAGTATTGCCAGGGGGAATGAAAAACTGTTTTTT,CASSIARGNEKLFF
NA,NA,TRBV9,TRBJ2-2,TGTGCCAGCAGCGTAAATCCTAGCGTAACCGGGGAGCTGTTTTTT,CASSVNPSVTGELFF
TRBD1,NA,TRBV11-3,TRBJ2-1,TGTGCCAGCAGCTTAACAATAGCAGGGGGTAATGAGCAGTTCTTC,CASSLTIAGGNEQFF
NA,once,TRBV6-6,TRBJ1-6,TGTGCCAGCAGTTACAGGGGTGGCTCCTATAATTCACCCCTCCACTTT,CASSYRGGSYNSPLHF
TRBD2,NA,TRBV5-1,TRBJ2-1,TGCGCCAGCAGCTTAGCGGGGGAAACCTACAATGAGCAGTTCTTC,CASSLAGETYNEQFF
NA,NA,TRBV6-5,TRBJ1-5,TGTGCCAGCGCCGGCAGGGGCGAGGATCAGCCCCAGCATTTT,CASAGRGEDQPQHF
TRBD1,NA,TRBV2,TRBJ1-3,TGTGGGGACAGCATATCTGGAAACACCATATATTTT,CGDSISGNTIYF